This T cell receptor (beta chain) came from a study of blood T cell repertoires in COVID-19. As for the study in general: Sites across the United States, Italy and Spain contributed samples from acute and convalescent COVID-19. PBMCs, B-cell-depleted T cells, or T cells were the source of the cDNA or gDNA that made up the material.

Source study methods: Amplification from reference gene primers served as the basis for estimated nucleated cell counts. Assay used: immunoSEQ multiplex PCR; TCRdb lists only in-frame clones, some missing. The DNA gave D and trimming, while V, J and clone size come from that table. This table has 55,000 or so clones, around 84% appearing once. The germline V gene has CDR1 SGHTA and CDR2 FQGNSA. The V and J ends lost 6 bases and 7 bases respectively, with 15 bases between them. CDR3 length: 13 residues. The rearrangement links TRBV7-2 to TRBJ1-1; D is perhaps TRBD1 (6 bases). This TCR was recovered from a human donor in a cohort sampled during active or convalescent COVID-19. The material sequenced was peripheral blood. The CDR3 is CASRGGGRGEAFF. CDR3 DNA: TGTGCCAGCAGAGGCGGGGGCCGAGGTGAAGCTTTCTTT.